These T cell receptor beta chains were read from a single sample in a study of blood T cell repertoires in COVID-19. Data came from immunoSEQ multiplex PCR; TCRdb stores just in-frame clones and leaves some out. The repertoire holds under 300,000 clones, with roughly 87% as singletons. Sequencing was done on a sample of peripheral blood. The receptors derive from a woman in her twenties or thirties with acute or convalescent COVID-19. CDR3s include the opening cysteine and the closing phenylalanine or tryptophan.

len	v_gene	j_gene	CDR3aa
14	TRBV19	TRBJ2-1	CASRAGGSYNEQFF
15	TRBV5-6	TRBJ2-7	CASSQGQGALYEQYF
12	TRBV7-9	TRBJ2-1	CASMGQYNEQFF
13	TRBV15	TRBJ2-7	CATSRGSSGEQYF
16	TRBV18	TRBJ2-7	CASSPHHGTGVSEQYF
14	TRBV5-6	TRBJ1-6	CASSLYRDNSPLHF
15	TRBV13	TRBJ2-7	CASSSGGQGDYEQYF
15	TRBV11-3	TRBJ1-4	CASSLAGGAGEKLFF
14	TRBV19	TRBJ2-7	CASSIDGSSYEQYF
14	TRBV27	TRBJ1-1	CASRLGGLKAEAFF
14	TRBV9	TRBJ2-2	CASSVSQNTGELFF
13	TRBV2	TRBJ1-1	CASSGDLNTEAFF
13	TRBV27	TRBJ2-5	CASSPGTGETQYF
18	TRBV24-1	TRBJ2-1	CATSDPGLAGGNYNEQFF
14	TRBV5-1	TRBJ2-3	CASSLIGLADTQYF
16	TRBV25-1	TRBJ2-7	CASSGASRQGSYEQYF
15	TRBV28	TRBJ1-4	CASSLGYGGDEKLFF
19	TRBV6-2/TRBV6-3	TRBJ2-7	CASSPGPGLAGGYSYEQYF
15	TRBV19	TRBJ1-5	CASSNLQVSNQPQHF
17	TRBV3-1/TRBV3-2	TRBJ2-7	CASSQDRGLAGVPEQYF
14	TRBV7-2	TRBJ2-5	CASSWGGSGETQYF
15	TRBV7-2	TRBJ2-5	CASSPPSGQGKTQYF
14	TRBV13	TRBJ1-5	CASSLGGADQPQHF
14	TRBV30	TRBJ2-7	CAWSVSRTSGKAYF
16	TRBV19	TRBJ1-5	CASNKPRGQGNQPQHF
14	TRBV10-2	TRBJ2-1	CASSGQVSYNEQFF
15	TRBV7-7	TRBJ2-3	CASSLDSGHTDTQYF
15	TRBV4-3	TRBJ2-5	CASSQVGQGGETQYF
16	TRBV6-1	TRBJ2-4	CASSEFRGIAKNIQYF
17	TRBV4-1	TRBJ2-2	CASSQAGGRANTGELFF
13	TRBV12-3/TRBV12-4	TRBJ1-1	CASSFGGGTEAFF
14	TRBV6-5	TRBJ2-5	CAVGTSGTQETQYF
17	TRBV2	TRBJ2-5	CASSDFLLAGDQETQYF
15	TRBV6-6	TRBJ1-2	CASSRDRSSYYGYTF
14	TRBV7-2	TRBJ2-7	CASSLGGPAYEQYF
16	TRBV19	TRBJ1-4	CASSIDSTATNEKLFF
15	TRBV13	TRBJ2-5	CASSRQREIRETQYF
16	TRBV5-1	TRBJ2-7	CASSLDTGASTYEQYF
14	TRBV27	TRBJ1-2	CASSYSDRSYGYTF
15	TRBV24-1	TRBJ2-7	CATSDQDRGRHEQYF
16	TRBV27	TRBJ2-5	CASSFLAGGGMETQYF